The 18 T cell receptor beta chains in this list originate from one sample, sequenced in a study of shared clonotypes between healthy human individuals. Naive CD8 cells comprised CD45RO-negative, CCR7-positively selected cells, excluding terminally differentiated effector memory CD45RA+ cells. Repertoires were generated with immunoSEQ multiplex PCR, while TCRdb's copy carries only in-frame clones and drops some. The sample yields some 740,000 clones, 80% to 95% seen once. Sequencing was carried out using naive CD8+ T cells sorted from blood. Receptor source: a man aged 25 to 40 in good health.

The V gene is TRBV2, the J gene TRBJ2-3, with 9 bases aligning to TRBD1. Trimming cost V 10 bases and J 4 bases; bases outside gene matches: 6. Looked up from germline, CDR1 is SNHLY and CDR2 is FYNNEI. CDR3 length equals 13 residues. The CDR3 region is CATPGQGADTQYF. The CDR3, as DNA: TGTGCCACCCCGGGACAGGGCGCAGATACGCAGTATTTT.

The CDR3 DNA reads as TGTGCCAGCAGCTTAGACCTCCAGGCGGTTCCCTACGAGCAGTACTTC. Protein sequence: CASSLDLQAVPYEQYF. The genes are TRBV11-2 and TRBJ2-7; D call uncertain. The V end was cut by 0 bases, the J end by 2 bases, with 14 bases between. The length of the CDR3 is 16 residues. Per germline, CDR1 SGHAT and CDR2 FQNNGV.

This clone has a single count. The chain employs TRBV10-3 and TRBJ1-2, with D perhaps TRBD1 (5 bases). Germline loops: CDR1 ENHRY, CDR2 SYGVKD. V was cut by 8 bases and J by 1 base, with 14 bases left in between. CDR3 length: 14 residues. This chain's CDR3 is CAIQGDRNNYGYTF. The CDR3 DNA reads TGTGCCATCCAGGGCGACAGAAATAACTATGGCTACACCTTC.

For this clone: The sample contains more than one DNA sequence encoding this CDR3. The chain combines TRBV5-1 with TRBJ2-7, with 8 nucleotides matching TRBD1. This CDR3 is 14 amino acids long. V was pared by 0 bases and J by 1 base, with 0 bases of the junction left unmatched. Germline V CDR1 and CDR2: SGHRS, YFSETQ. The CDR3 is CASSLGDRSYEQYF. In DNA, the CDR3 is TGCGCCAGCAGCTTGGGGGACAGGTCCTACGAGCAGTACTTC.

The V gene is TRBV29-1, the J gene TRBJ2-7; no clear D gene. V lost 5 bases, J lost 4 bases, and 12 bases lay in between. Germline-derived CDR1 and CDR2 are SQVTM and ANQGSEA. The CDR3 totals 12 residues. CDR3 DNA sequence: TGCAGCGTTCTCCTCCAAACTTACGAGCAGTACTTC. Its translation is CSVLLQTYEQYF.

This clone was found once. The chain joins TRBV15 to TRBJ2-1; the D gene is possibly TRBD1 (6 bases). This CDR3 comprises 18 residues. V was cut by 0 bases and J by 6 bases, with 21 bases left in between. The germline CDR1 and CDR2 sequences are LNHNV and YYDKDF (reference sequence). The CDR3 region is CATSRDRDNWGFGNEQFF. The CDR3 coding sequence is TGTGCCACCAGCAGAGATCGGGACAATTGGGGGTTTGGCAATGAGCAGTTCTTC.

The chain employs TRBV10-3 and TRBJ1-2, with TRBD1 as a possible D gene (6 bases). Germline values: CDR1 ENHRY, CDR2 SYGVKD. This CDR3 has 15 residues. Between the trimmed V and J ends, which lost 2 bases and 5 bases, there was a span of 15 bases. Here the CDR3 DNA reads TGTGCCATCAGTGAGGGGGGCAGGGATTCTTATGGCTACACCTTC. Translating gives CAISEGGRDSYGYTF.

This clone was seen just once. The chain employs TRBV27 and TRBJ2-1; 7 bases match TRBD2. V lost 0 bases and J lost 4; bases outside the gene matches: 15. The CDR3 contains 19 residues. Germline V gene lookup returns CDR1 MNHEY and CDR2 SMNVEV (reference sequence). DNA of the CDR3: TGTGCCAGCAGTTTATCAGGGGCCCTGCTGGGCGGGGGTTACAATGAGCAGTTCTTC. It codes for CASSLSGALLGGGYNEQFF.

V and J are TRBV7-9 and TRBJ2-2, with TRBD1 matching over 9 bases. CDR1 SEHNR and CDR2 FQNEAQ come from the germline V gene (reference sequence). V dropped 4 bases and J dropped 7; count of bases not matched to a gene: 7. This CDR3 region has 15 residues. This chain's CDR3 is CASSSDRGIYGELFF. CDR3 coding DNA: TGTGCCAGCAGCTCGGACAGGGGAATCTACGGGGAGCTGTTTTTT.

The gene calls are TRBV11-2 and TRBJ2-5; D assignment may be TRBD1 or TRBD2 (5 bases each). CDR1 is SGHAT and CDR2 is FQNNGV in the germline V gene. V was clipped by 4 bases and J by 3 bases, with 18 bases between them. The CDR3 is 16 residues long. In DNA, the CDR3 is TGTGCCAGCAGCTCTATCGGGACGGTGGGAAAAGAGACCCAGTACTTC. Its translation: CASSSIGTVGKETQYF.

The chain is built from TRBV30 and TRBJ2-7; D gene uncertain. The CDR3 runs 13 residues. Deletions cut 2 bases from V and 2 bases from J, with 10 bases between. Looked up from germline, CDR1 is GTSNPN and CDR2 is SVGIG (reference sequence). CDR3: CAWSRELPYEQYF. CDR3 bases: TGTGCCTGGAGTCGCGAGCTACCCTACGAGCAGTACTTC.

The chain uses TRBV7-9 and TRBJ2-1; 8 bases line up with TRBD2. The J segment lost 4 bases and the V segment lost 4 bases, leaving 6 bases of the junction unmatched. The CDR3 sequence is 15 residues long. Germline V gene lookup returns CDR1 SEHNR and CDR2 FQNEAQ (reference sequence). CDR3 sequence (DNA): TGTGCCAGCAGCTCGGGAGCGGGAGAGTACAATGAGCAGTTCTTC. It yields the protein CASSSGAGEYNEQFF.

In this sample, this clone turned up once. This chain connects TRBV11-2 to TRBJ2-7, with 10 bases fitting TRBD2. The CDR3 runs 14 residues. The J segment lost 3 bases and the V segment lost 4 bases, leaving 3 bases of the junction unmatched. The germline V gene has CDR1 SGHAT and CDR2 FQNNGV. The CDR3 nucleotides read TGTGCCAGCAGCTGGACTAGCGGAGACTACGAGCAGTACTTC. It is translated as CASSWTSGDYEQYF.

The chain combines TRBV11-2 with TRBJ2-1, with D possibly being TRBD1 (6 bases). The CDR3 totals 13 residues. Germline V gives CDR1 SGHAT, CDR2 FQNNGV. The V end was cut by 5 bases, the J end by 6 bases, with 11 bases between. For the CDR3, the DNA is TGTGCCAGCAGCCCGGAAGGGGGCAATGAGCAGTTCTTC. Translated, it gives CASSPEGGNEQFF.

This clone was recorded once. The chain carries TRBV10-3 and TRBJ2-3; D possibly uses TRBD1 or TRBD2 (7 bases each). Looked up from germline, CDR1 is ENHRY and CDR2 is SYGVKD. The V end was cut by 9 bases, the J end by 4 bases, with 20 bases between. There are 15 residues in the CDR3. CDR3 coding DNA: TGTGCCATAGAAGGGGAGGGGGCTTCTGCAGATACGCAGTATTTT. As protein: CAIEGEGASADTQYF.

This CDR3 reads CASSVVDSGRAANTGELFF. DNA for the CDR3: TGTGCCAGCAGCGTAGTGGATAGCGGGAGGGCCGCGAACACCGGGGAGCTGTTTTTT. The rearrangement uses TRBV9 and TRBJ2-2; TRBD2 matches 11 bases. V lost 0 bases and J lost 0; bases outside the gene matches: 7. CDR3 length: 19 amino acids. Germline V gives CDR1 SGDLS, CDR2 YYNGEE.

V gene TRBV19 combines with J gene TRBJ1-1; D not certain. The CDR3 has 13 amino acids. From germline, CDR1 is LNHDA and CDR2 SQIVND (reference sequence). V gave up 6 bases and J gave up 1 base, with 9 bases separating them. The CDR3, as DNA: TGTGCCAGTAGCTTAATGGGGAACACTGAAGCTTTCTTT. This translates into CASSLMGNTEAFF.

The chain has TRBV4-1 and TRBJ2-7; tentatively, D is TRBD2 (6 bases). Germline-derived CDR1 and CDR2 are MGHRA and YSYEKL. This CDR3 has 14 residues. V lost 6 bases to trimming and J lost 0 bases, with 12 bases between them. In DNA form, the CDR3 reads TGCGCCAGCAGTCCTAGCGCTAGCTCCTACGAGCAGTACTTC. Residues: CASSPSASSYEQYF.